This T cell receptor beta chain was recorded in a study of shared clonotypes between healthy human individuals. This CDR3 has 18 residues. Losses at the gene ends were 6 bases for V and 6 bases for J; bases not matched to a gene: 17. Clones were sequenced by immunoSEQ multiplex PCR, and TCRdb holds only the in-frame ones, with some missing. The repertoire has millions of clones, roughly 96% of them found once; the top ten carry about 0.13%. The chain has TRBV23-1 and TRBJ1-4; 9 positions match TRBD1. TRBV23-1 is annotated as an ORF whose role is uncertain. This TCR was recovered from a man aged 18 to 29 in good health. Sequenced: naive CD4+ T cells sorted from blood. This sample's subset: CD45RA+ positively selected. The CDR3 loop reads CASSHPIIPDRGYEKLFF. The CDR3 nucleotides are TGCGCCAGCAGCCATCCTATAATCCCGGACAGGGGCTATGAAAAACTGTTTTTT.